These 5 T cell receptor beta chains were all obtained from the same sample, sequenced in a study of blood T cells in healthy people across ages. Through a sample-barcoded 5' primer and a J-beta primer mix, a second PCR was run for about 6 to 12 cycles. TCRdb re-called the 5' RACE reads through MiXCR, storing one row per CDR3 protein. The sample consists of hundreds of thousands of distinct CDR3 sequences, around a quarter of them appearing once. Another study also made use of these data, one on T cells of mothers and their children.

Input material: blood. The source of these receptors is a boy aged 5-17 years in good health.

V and J are TRBV2 and TRBJ1-1; perhaps TRBD1 as D (6 bases). Trimming cost V 4 bases and J 5 bases, with 26 bases left between them. CDR3 length: 18 residues. CDR1 is SNHLY, CDR2 FYNNEI, per germline. The CDR3 loop is CASSVDGVQGVYRTEAFF. CDR3 sequence (DNA): TGTGCCAGCAGTGTAGACGGAGTACAGGGTGTGTACCGGACTGAAGCTTTCTTT.

This chain uses TRBV2 with TRBJ1-1; 8 bases align to TRBD1. The germline CDR1 and CDR2 sequences are SNHLY and FYNNEI. V dropped 6 bases and J dropped 0; count of bases not matched to a gene: 6. The CDR3 covers 15 residues. The CDR3 sequence is CASRLHRGMNTEAFF. In DNA, the CDR3 is TGTGCCAGCAGGTTACACAGGGGGATGAACACTGAAGCTTTCTTT.

This clonotype has a handful of counts. The gene calls are TRBV20-1 and TRBJ2-3, with D uncertain. CDR1 DFQATT and CDR2 SNEGSKA come from the germline V gene (reference sequence). The CDR3 runs to 13 residues. Trimming shortened V by 0 bases and J by 5 bases, and 9 bases separated the two germline ends. CDR3 DNA sequence: TGCAGTGCTAGAGATGCCCTCCGAGATACGCAGTATTTT. Residues: CSARDALRDTQYF.

The chain couples TRBV28 to TRBJ2-3; TRBD1 matches at 10 bases. This CDR3 region has 15 residues. CDR1 is MDHEN and CDR2 is SYDVKM in the germline V gene. V dropped 3 bases and J dropped 1; count of bases not matched to a gene: 1. CDR3 residues: CASSFGTGGTDTQYF. The CDR3 DNA follows: TGTGCCAGCAGTTTTGGGACAGGGGGCACAGATACGCAGTATTTT.

The chain carries TRBV3-1 and TRBJ2-4, with 7 bases lining up with TRBD1. This CDR3 contains 12 residues. Germline lookup yields CDR1 LGHDT and CDR2 YNNKEL (reference sequence). Losses at the gene ends were 3 bases for V and 12 bases for J; bases not matched to a gene: 5. The CDR3 sequence: CASSHRDSDQYF. The CDR3 DNA is TGTGCCAGCAGCCACCGGGACAGTGATCAGTACTTC. The full variable domain, in which reference TRBV3-1 and TRBJ2-4 provide the parts outside the CDR3, is DTAVSQTPKYLVTQMGNDKSIKCEQNLGHDTMYWYKQDSKKFLKIMFSYNNKELIINETVPNRFSPKSPDKAHLNLHINSLELGDSAVYFCASSHRDSDQYFGAGTRLSVL.